The 15 T cell receptor beta chains given below trace back to one sample, sequenced in a study of T cells in Graves' hyperthyroidism and ophthalmopathy. The CDR3 regions of TCR beta were amplified from RNA transcripts. First-round RT-PCR targeting the TCR CDR3 was performed with the HTBI primer set. In TCRdb, the multiplex PCR reads were re-called with MiXCR into one record per CDR3 protein. The data show some 400,000 distinct CDR3 sequences, around 14% seen once. The source material was blood. These receptor sequences come from a woman between 55 and 75 years old with Graves' hyperthyroidism.

This clonotype occurred a few times. The chain recombines TRBV7-9 with TRBJ2-2; no definite D call. V lost 5 bases and J 4 bases, leaving 5 bases between the germline ends. Germline V lookup: CDR1 SEHNR, CDR2 FQNEAQ (reference sequence). CDR3 size: 12 residues. The CDR3 DNA sequence: TGTGCCAGCAGCCCCATCACCGGGGAGCTGTTTTTT. It encodes CASSPITGELFF. Variable domain in full (rest from reference TRBV7-9 and TRBJ2-2): DTGVSQNPRHKITKRGQNVTFRCDPISEHNRLYWYRQTLGQGPEFLTYFQNEAQLEKSRLLSDRFSAERPKGSFSTLEIQRTEQGDSAMYLCASSPITGELFFGEGSRLTVL.

This clonotype appeared many times. The V gene is TRBV15, the J gene TRBJ2-7; TRBD1 or TRBD2 may be the D gene (6 bases each). Trimming removed 5 bases at V and 3 bases at J, with 20 bases between. The CDR3 spans 16 residues. Germline CDR1 reads LNHNV; CDR2 reads YYDKDF (reference sequence). CDR3 coding DNA: TGTGCCACCAGCTTCCCGGTGGGGGGACATCACTACGAGCAGTACTTC. Protein: CATSFPVGGHHYEQYF.

This clonotype has just a few counts. V usage is TRBV5-1 and J usage is TRBJ1-5; no clear D gene. Trimming took 4 bases from V and 5 from J, leaving 16 bases between them. Germline lookup yields CDR1 SGHRS and CDR2 YFSETQ. This CDR3 has 15 residues. CDR3 in amino acids: CASSRTTAIYQPQHF. DNA for the CDR3: TGCGCCAGCAGCCGAACTACCGCTATCTATCAGCCCCAGCATTTT.

V gene TRBV6-1 combines with J gene TRBJ2-6; perhaps TRBD1 as D (6 bases). V was pared by 6 bases and J by 4 bases, with 13 bases between. Germline V lookup: CDR1 MNHNS, CDR2 SASEGT. The CDR3 sequence is 15 residues long. The CDR3 reads CASRRQVTGANVLTF. The CDR3 nucleotides are TGTGCCAGCAGGAGACAGGTGACCGGGGCCAACGTCCTGACTTTC.

This clonotype was observed a handful of times. The chain links TRBV5-5 to TRBJ2-7; 8 bases fit TRBD2. CDR1 is SGHKS, CDR2 YYEKEE, per germline (reference sequence). Germline trimming cut 0 bases from V and 5 bases from J; bases unmatched to any gene: 7. This CDR3 comprises 15 residues. CDR3 nucleotides: TGTGCCAGCAGCTTGGCCCCGGGAGGGCCAGACGAGCAGTACTTC. Residues: CASSLAPGGPDEQYF.

This clonotype was seen repeatedly, ten times or more. The chain joins TRBV12-5 to TRBJ1-1; 7 positions agree with TRBD1. Losses at the gene ends were 1 base for V and 4 bases for J; bases not matched to a gene: 9. In germline, CDR1 is LGHNT, CDR2 FRNRAP. This CDR3 is built from 16 residues. The CDR3 sequence is CASGLGNRGRRTEAFF. CDR3 DNA sequence: TGTGCTAGTGGTTTGGGAAACAGGGGCAGGCGCACTGAAGCTTTCTTT.

This clonotype has at least ten counts. The gene calls are TRBV19 and TRBJ2-3; 9 nucleotides align to TRBD2. The germline V gene has CDR1 LNHDA and CDR2 SQIVND (reference sequence). The CDR3 runs 15 residues. With 3 bases clipped from V and 4 bases from J, the junction kept 5 bases outside the gene matches. The CDR3 spells CASSMSSGRADTQYF. CDR3 nucleotide sequence: TGTGCCAGTAGTATGAGTAGCGGGAGAGCAGATACGCAGTATTTT. Complete variable domain (other parts from reference TRBV19 and TRBJ2-3): DGGITQSPKYLFRKEGQNVTLSCEQNLNHDAMYWYRQDPGQGLRLIYYSQIVNDFQKGDIAEGYSVSREKKESFPLTVTSAQKNPTAFYLCASSMSSGRADTQYFGPGTRLTVL.

The chain links TRBV3-1 to TRBJ2-1; tentatively, D is TRBD2 (7 bases). Trimming stripped 4 bases from V and 6 bases from J, with 13 bases between. This CDR3 region has 14 residues. Germline CDR1 LGHDT, CDR2 YNNKEL (reference sequence). The CDR3 DNA is TGTGCCAGCAGCCGGGGGGGGGGCCTCAATGAGCAGTTCTTC. It is translated as CASSRGGGLNEQFF.

This clonotype was observed a few times. V is TRBV6-1 and J is TRBJ1-5; D may be TRBD1 (6 bases). Germline V gene sequence: CDR1 MNHNS, CDR2 SASEGT. Trimming took 10 bases from V and 1 from J, leaving 14 bases between them. The CDR3 covers 14 residues. CDR3 sequence (DNA): TGTGCCACCCGGCGGGGGGCCAGCAATCAGCCCCAGCATTTT. This gives the protein CATRRGASNQPQHF.

This clonotype appeared many times. The rearrangement links TRBV11-3 to TRBJ2-1; D remains ambiguous. Germline V gene data show CDR1 as SGHNT and CDR2 as YENEEA. Trimming removed 6 bases at V and 4 bases at J, with 10 bases between. This CDR3 is 13 amino acids long. The CDR3 sequence: CASSGSVYNEQFF. The CDR3 nucleotides are TGTGCCAGCAGTGGCTCCGTGTACAATGAGCAGTTCTTC. Full variable domain (missing parts from reference TRBV11-3 and TRBJ2-1): EAGVVQSPRYKIIEKKQPVAFWCNPISGHNTLYWYLQNLGQGPELLIRYENEEAVDDSQLPKDRFSAERLKGVDSTLKIQPAELGDSAVYLCASSGSVYNEQFFGPGTRLTVL.

The sample holds many counts of this clonotype. The chain couples TRBV5-1 to TRBJ2-5, with unresolved D. The CDR3 extends over 13 amino acids. The V and J ends lost 1 base and 2 bases respectively, with 6 bases between them. Germline CDR1 SGHRS, CDR2 YFSETQ. The CDR3 protein is CASSLYLQETQYF. CDR3 DNA sequence: TGCGCCAGCAGCTTGTACCTACAAGAGACCCAGTACTTC.

This clonotype was observed at least ten times. V and J are TRBV18 and TRBJ1-2; 7 bases are shared with TRBD1. The ends lost 4 bases at V and 6 bases at J; junction bases unmatched: 8. The V gene's germline CDR1 is KGHSH and CDR2 LQKENI. The CDR3 spans 14 residues. CDR3 sequence: CASSQDRALDGYTF. DNA for the CDR3: TGTGCCAGCTCACAAGACAGGGCCCTTGATGGCTACACCTTC.

This clonotype was detected ten times or more. V and J are TRBV12-3 or TRBV12-4 and TRBJ2-5, with a weak D call TRBD2 (6 bases). The CDR3 runs to 14 residues. Trimming stripped 5 bases from V and 4 bases from J, with 14 bases between. CDR3 sequence (DNA): TGTGCCAGCAGTATGGGACTTCTACTAGAGACCCAGTACTTC. Protein: CASSMGLLLETQYF.

The rearrangement uses TRBV5-4 and TRBJ2-5; TRBD2 matches 9 bases. The germline CDR1 and CDR2 sequences are SGHNT and YYREEE (reference sequence). CDR3 length: 14 residues. The trim removed 3 bases at V and 1 base at J, leaving 1 base unmatched. The CDR3 sequence: CASSSLAGQETQYF. Written as DNA, the CDR3 is TGTGCCAGCAGCTCACTAGCGGGCCAAGAGACCCAGTACTTC.

This chain uses TRBV3-1 with TRBJ2-1, with D possibly matching TRBD2 (6 bases). The germline V gene has CDR1 LGHDT and CDR2 YNNKEL (reference sequence). V shed 5 bases and J shed 9 bases, with 14 bases lying between them. This CDR3 is built from 13 residues. CDR3 region: CASSYGGMGEQFF. DNA for the CDR3: TGTGCCAGCAGCTATGGGGGGATGGGTGAGCAGTTCTTC.